These T cell receptor beta chains were read from a single sample in a study of T cell repertoires in cytomegalovirus infection. TCRdb reanalysed the reads using MiXCR and keeps one entry per CDR3 protein. The sample holds 210,000 or so distinct CDR3 sequences; 6% to 8% are singletons and the top ten take around 6.5%. Sequencing was performed on PBMCs. The receptors come from a human donor in good health (CMV status not recorded). Some clones in this sample may be carry-over from other donors' samples. CDR3s leave out the opening cysteine and the closing phenylalanine or tryptophan. Each record gives: V gene, J gene, CDR3 protein.

V: TRBV4-2; J: TRBJ1-1; CDR3: ASSQVSGGAEAF
V: TRBV7-3; J: TRBJ2-1; CDR3: ASSLNGGLRNEQF
V: TRBV19; J: TRBJ2-7; CDR3: ASSVDRGLSYEQY
V: TRBV5-1; J: TRBJ2-2; CDR3: ASSSIQGYTGELF
V: TRBV7-2; J: TRBJ2-2; CDR3: ASSSRDTNTGELF
V: TRBV4-2; J: TRBJ2-2; CDR3: ASSQDPIGENTGELF
V: TRBV20-1; J: TRBJ2-3; CDR3: TGPGAGGLSTRDTQY
V: TRBV11-3; J: TRBJ2-2; CDR3: ASSSGLTNTGELF
V: TRBV27; J: TRBJ2-2; CDR3: ASTHAGHTGELF
V: TRBV20-1; J: TRBJ1-6; CDR3: SAEDRINSPLH
V: TRBV11-3; J: TRBJ1-1; CDR3: ASSLGIRGGSGERNTEAF
V: TRBV28; J: TRBJ1-1; CDR3: ASNPSLRGEAF
V: TRBV29-1; J: TRBJ2-3; CDR3: SVNLGTTTDTQY
V: TRBV20-1; J: TRBJ1-1; CDR3: SASGLKGRDTEAF
V: TRBV6-2/TRBV6-3; J: TRBJ2-7; CDR3: ASRGAGGSYEQY
V: TRBV7-2; J: TRBJ2-3; CDR3: ASSTPSGGRGGDTQY
V: TRBV20-1; J: TRBJ2-2; CDR3: SARRGAGEGTGELF
V: TRBV20-1; J: TRBJ1-2; CDR3: SASVGLNYGYT
V: TRBV7-2; J: TRBJ2-1; CDR3: ASSFFGGPNNEQF
V: TRBV7-8; J: TRBJ1-5; CDR3: ASSFTSGANDQPQH
V: TRBV6-6; J: TRBJ2-1; CDR3: ASSYTGDEQF
V: TRBV12-5; J: TRBJ1-5; CDR3: ASGLGQGRNQPQH
V: TRBV20-1; J: TRBJ2-1; CDR3: SAGRVPLMYNEQF
V: TRBV5-4; J: TRBJ2-3; CDR3: ASSLVSDHTDTQY